These 15 T cell receptor beta chains came from one sample sequenced in a study of T cell changes during pregnancy in multiple sclerosis. The repertoire was sequenced with immunoSEQ multiplex PCR; TCRdb's copy has only in-frame clones and lacks some. The sample carries about 69,000 clones, approximately 91% recorded once. The sample here was peripheral blood, taken in the third trimester of pregnancy. The receptors shown here come from a female donor with multiple sclerosis, enrolled in a pregnancy study.

The chain links TRBV12-5 to TRBJ1-5; unclear D gene. V was trimmed by 1 base and J by 7 bases, leaving 8 bases between them. There are 13 residues in the CDR3. The germline V gene has CDR1 LGHNT and CDR2 FRNRAP. CDR3 sequence: CASGLGIRQPQHF. The CDR3 coding sequence is TGTGCTAGTGGTTTGGGAATACGGCAGCCCCAGCATTTT.

The chain carries TRBV6-5 and TRBJ1-2; no clear D. The germline CDR1 and CDR2 sequences are MNHEY and SVGAGI. The CDR3 runs 13 residues. V was shortened by 0 bases and J by 8 bases, with 10 bases between the two germline ends. CDR3 nucleotide sequence: TGTGCCAGCAGTTACTCCGGGGTGGCGGGCTACACCTTC. Its protein product is CASSYSGVAGYTF.

V and J are TRBV4-3 and TRBJ2-3, with TRBD2 matching 8 bases. Per germline, CDR1 LGHNA and CDR2 YSLEER. This CDR3 comprises 16 residues. The ends lost 1 base at V and 0 bases at J; junction bases unmatched: 3. The CDR3 reads CASSQALAASTDTQYF. The CDR3 bases are TGCGCCAGCAGCCAAGCACTAGCGGCCAGCACAGATACGCAGTATTTT.

The V call is TRBV29-1, the J call TRBJ2-1; 8 nucleotides agree with TRBD1. The germline V gene encodes CDR1 SQVTM and CDR2 ANQGSEA. The length of the CDR3 is 12 residues. Trimming removed 7 bases from V and 7 bases from J; junction bases left unmatched: 6. CDR3 nucleotide sequence: TGCAGCGGGGTGGACAGGGTGAATGAGCAGTTCTTC. This translates into CSGVDRVNEQFF.

The V and J genes are TRBV18 and TRBJ1-1; maybe TRBD1 (5 bases). Germline-derived CDR1 and CDR2 are KGHSH and LQKENI. The CDR3 length is 17 residues. V lost 3 bases, J lost 2 bases, and 19 bases lay in between. DNA of the CDR3: TGTGCCAGCTCACCCCTAGCTGGAGGGGTCGCCAACACTGAAGCTTTCTTT. It codes for CASSPLAGGVANTEAFF.

V and J are TRBV5-7 and TRBJ2-5; 8 bases match TRBD2. TRBV5-7 is filed as an ORF, its function uncertain. Unmatched junction bases numbered 6, after V lost 0 bases and J lost 5 bases. The CDR3 extends over 15 amino acids. Here the CDR3 DNA reads TGTGCCAGCAGCTTGGATCCGGGGGGGCGCGAGACCCAGTACTTC. Protein: CASSLDPGGRETQYF.

The chain links TRBV5-1 to TRBJ2-1; 10 positions agree with TRBD1. In germline, CDR1 is SGHRS, CDR2 YFSETQ. V shed 4 bases and J 7 bases; nucleotides not matched to a gene: 5. The CDR3 is 14 residues long. CDR3 region: CASSRGQGRNEQFF. As DNA, the CDR3 is TGCGCCAGCAGCCGGGGACAGGGGAGGAATGAGCAGTTCTTC.

The chain is built from TRBV11-2 and TRBJ2-2; 10 bases fit TRBD1. Germline values: CDR1 SGHAT, CDR2 FQNNGV. The junction had 6 bases not matched to a gene; V was cut back by 5 bases and J by 0 bases. CDR3 length: 17 amino acids. The CDR3 bases are TGTGCCAGCAGCCCCGACAGGGGGCATGCGAACACCGGGGAGCTGTTTTTT. Translation gives CASSPDRGHANTGELFF.

This chain joins TRBV6-1 and TRBJ1-1, with D maybe TRBD1 (6 bases). The CDR3 loop spans 13 amino acids. The V and J ends lost 3 bases and 9 bases respectively, with 14 bases between them. Germline V CDR1 and CDR2: MNHNS, SASEGT. As DNA, the CDR3 is TGTGCCAGCAGTGAGTCAGGGGAACTTAAAGCTTTCTTT. The encoded protein is CASSESGELKAFF.

The chain joins TRBV6-5 to TRBJ1-2; no reliable D call. Germline V gene sequence: CDR1 MNHEY, CDR2 SVGAGI. The CDR3 runs to 14 residues. V was pared by 0 bases and J by 7 bases, with 12 bases between. The CDR3: CASSYSGGGPGYTF. In DNA, the CDR3 is TGTGCCAGCAGTTACTCCGGTGGAGGGCCTGGCTACACCTTC.

This clone appeared once. The V call is TRBV4-3, the J call TRBJ2-1; TRBD2 might be the D (6 bases). The CDR3 runs 18 residues. V shed 1 base and J shed 1 base, with 17 bases lying between them. Germline CDR1 and CDR2: LGHNA and YSLEER. This CDR3 is CASSQVRRNGGSYNEQFF. DNA of the CDR3: TGCGCCAGCAGCCAAGTGCGACGTAACGGGGGTTCCTACAATGAGCAGTTCTTC.

The chain couples TRBV11-2 to TRBJ1-2; TRBD1 is a possible D gene (6 bases). The CDR3 extends over 14 amino acids. Germline lookup yields CDR1 SGHAT and CDR2 FQNNGV. V was pared by 4 bases and J by 4 bases, with 13 bases between. As DNA, the CDR3 is TGTGCCAGCAGCTCCGCCCGAGGGGGCTATGGCTACACCTTC. Translation gives CASSSARGGYGYTF. The full variable domain, its missing parts supplied by reference TRBV11-2 and TRBJ1-2, is EAGVAQSPRYKIIEKRQSVAFWCNPISGHATLYWYQQILGQGPKLLIQFQNNGVVDDSQLPKDRFSAERLKGVDSTLKIQPAKLEDSAVYLCASSSARGGYGYTFGSGTRLTVV.

V usage is TRBV28 and J usage is TRBJ1-1; 7 positions match TRBD1. Germline CDR1 reads MDHEN; CDR2 reads SYDVKM. Losses at the gene ends were 8 bases for V and 4 bases for J; bases not matched to a gene: 16. CDR3 size: 16 residues. CDR3 amino acids: CASLSAGDRASTEAFF. The CDR3 region has the DNA TGTGCCAGCCTATCCGCCGGAGACAGGGCATCCACTGAAGCTTTCTTT.

This clone was seen a single time. V usage is TRBV4-3 and J usage is TRBJ1-3; possibly TRBD1 for D (5 bases). This CDR3 has 16 residues. Germline CDR1 reads LGHNA; CDR2 reads YSLEER. The V end was cut by 1 base, the J end by 0 bases, with 10 bases between. This chain's CDR3 is CASSQVGGHSGNTIYF. CDR3 nucleotides: TGCGCCAGCAGCCAAGTCGGTGGACACTCTGGAAACACCATATATTTT.

The chain combines TRBV18 with TRBJ1-1; D unresolved. Germline V gene sequence: CDR1 KGHSH, CDR2 LQKENI. The CDR3 is 13 amino acids. Trimming removed 3 bases at V and 0 bases at J, with 5 bases between. This chain's CDR3 is CASSPQVNTEAFF. The CDR3 DNA is TGTGCCAGCTCACCGCAGGTGAACACTGAAGCTTTCTTT.